This TCR beta chain is from a study of neurological immune-mediated disorders. This CDR3 has 16 residues. V dropped 4 bases and J dropped 4; count of bases not matched to a gene: 8. Libraries used 2 million unsorted PBMCs kept frozen in RNAlater. Study-level findings and limits: Healthy controls had more TCR clonal expansion than multiple sclerosis, which showed the least, whereas HTLV-1-associated myelopathy showed the most. Grouping of repertoires by phylogeny put those of 18 of 34 multiple sclerosis patients into a single related-CDR3 cluster, a possible signature.

The sample holds many counts of this clonotype. The target antigen is unknown. cDNA synthesis was performed by 5'RACE with 10-nucleotide random UMIs. TCRdb called the 5' RACE reads again in MiXCR, with one record for every CDR3 protein. This sample yields 50,000 to 65,000 distinct CDR3 sequences, of which roughly 3.5% are seen a single time; 1.6% belongs to the top ten. The sample consisted of PBMCs. This chain links TRBV12-3 or TRBV12-4 with TRBJ2-2; 8 bases are a match to TRBD2. The TCR sequence derives from a man aged 25 to 40 with multiple sclerosis. CDR3 DNA: TGTGCCAGCAGTTCATTCGGGACTAGTGGCACCGGGGAGCTGTTTTTT. It encodes CASSSFGTSGTGELFF.